A single T cell receptor (beta chain) is shown here with its context. In the original analysis: Reference gene primer amplification gave estimated nucleated cell counts. Profiling relied on immunoSEQ multiplex PCR, and the TCRdb table lists in-frame clones only, not all of them. The V and J calls and clone size come from that table; D and trimming were worked out from the DNA. The repertoire holds under 200,000 clones, with around 87% as singletons. The entry originates in a study of blood T cell repertoires in COVID-19. Whole-study context: There were acute and convalescent COVID-19 samples, and they came from the United States, Italy and Spain. Sample material is recorded as cDNA or gDNA derived from T cells, B-cell-depleted T cells, or PBMCs.

This CDR3 is 15 amino acids long. Germline V gene lookup returns CDR1 LNHDA and CDR2 SQIVND (reference sequence). V shed 5 bases and J 2 bases; nucleotides not matched to a gene: 8. The sample taken for sequencing was peripheral blood. The chain employs TRBV19 and TRBJ1-1; 7 bases line up with TRBD1. The source is a man in his forties with active or convalescent COVID-19. The CDR3 DNA sequence: TGTGCCAGTAGTTCAAGGACAGGATTAAACACTGAAGCTTTCTTT. As protein: CASSSRTGLNTEAFF.